This TCR beta chain was retrieved from a study of human T cells and chemical hapten exposure. On the study more broadly: Scalp application of diphenylcyclopropenone was performed weekly in patients across the entire roughly 23-week study. Patch tests of 0.01% DPC on the upper back were read at 6 days. Study-wide results and limits: With patch test score, the counts of PT1 expanded TCRs showed a positive correlation.

Noted time point: patch test 1, 2 weeks after DPC sensitization. Sample treatment: therapeutic diphenylcyclopropenone sensitization with weekly scalp DPC. As for this clonotype: As yet, its antigen is unknown.

Unmatched junction bases numbered 4, after V lost 5 bases and J lost 8 bases. This CDR3 contains 13 residues. TCRdb re-called the RACE reads with MiXCR, one entry per CDR3 protein. The sample lists tens of thousands of distinct CDR3 sequences, 32% occurring once. This clonotype was obtained from a man aged 35 to 55 with alopecia areata. Some clones in this sample may be carry-over from other donors' samples. The material was whole blood, obtained in connection with sensitization to the hapten diphenylcyclopropenone (DPC). The rearrangement links TRBV12-3 or TRBV12-4 to TRBJ2-1; 9 nucleotides align to TRBD1. CDR3 bases: TGTGCCAGCAGTCTCCGACAGGGGGATGAGCAGTTCTTC. Protein: CASSLRQGDEQFF.